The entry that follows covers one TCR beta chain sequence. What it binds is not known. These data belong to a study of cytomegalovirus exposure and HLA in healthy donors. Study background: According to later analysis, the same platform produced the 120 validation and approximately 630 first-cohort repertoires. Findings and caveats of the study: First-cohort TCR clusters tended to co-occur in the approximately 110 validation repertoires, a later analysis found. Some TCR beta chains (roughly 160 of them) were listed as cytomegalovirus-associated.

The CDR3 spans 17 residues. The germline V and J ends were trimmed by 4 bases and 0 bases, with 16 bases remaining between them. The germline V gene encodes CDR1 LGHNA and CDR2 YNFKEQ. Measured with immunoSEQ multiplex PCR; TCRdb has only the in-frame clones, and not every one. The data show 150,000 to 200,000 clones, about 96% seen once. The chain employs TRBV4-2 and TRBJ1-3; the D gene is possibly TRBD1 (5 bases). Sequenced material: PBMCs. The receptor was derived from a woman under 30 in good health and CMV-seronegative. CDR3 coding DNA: TGTGCCAGCAGCCCAAAGCGGGGGACCGTCTCTGGAAACACCATATATTTT. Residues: CASSPKRGTVSGNTIYF.